One and the same sample provided the 12 T cell receptor beta chains below, sequenced in a study of CD8+ T cells in alopecia areata. CD4+ cells from 4 to 6 patients were sorted into CD25+CD127- cells. RNA was extracted and reverse transcribed into cDNA as the sequencing template. Clones were read by immunoSEQ multiplex PCR, and TCRdb kept only the in-frame ones, dropping some. The sample holds under 40,000 clones; nearly 55% are singletons and the top ten take approximately 2%. Sequencing used CD4+ Tregs sorted from blood. The origin of the receptors is a human donor with alopecia areata.

J is TRBJ2-5 and V is TRBV5-1; 9 positions match TRBD2. In germline, CDR1 is SGHRS, CDR2 YFSETQ. J gave up 4 bases and V 4 bases, and 20 bases lay outside the gene matches. The CDR3 is 19 amino acids. CDR3 residues: CASSGSPSYSGGPPETQYF. The CDR3 nucleotides are TGCGCCAGCAGCGGGTCTCCTTCATATAGCGGGGGTCCACCAGAGACCCAGTACTTC.

The chain carries TRBV5-4 and TRBJ2-5; D call uncertain. The CDR3 is 14 residues long. CDR1 and CDR2 (germline): SGHNT, YYREEE (reference sequence). The V and J ends lost 1 base and 1 base respectively, with 8 bases between them. DNA of the CDR3: TGTGCCAGCAGCTTGACTGGCTTCCAAGAGACCCAGTACTTC. It codes for CASSLTGFQETQYF.

The J gene is TRBJ1-2, the V gene TRBV7-2, with no clear D. CDR1 is SGHTA and CDR2 is FQGNSA in the germline V gene. CDR3 length: 14 amino acids. Trimming stripped 7 bases from V and 8 bases from J, with 20 bases between. The CDR3 bases are TGTGCCAGCACCCTCTCCCGGACGGTGCGAGGCTACACCTTC. This encodes CASTLSRTVRGYTF.

The chain combines TRBV29-1 with TRBJ2-2; TRBD2 agrees at 7 bases. J lost 5 bases, V lost 7 bases, and 10 bases had no gene match. CDR3 size: 14 residues. Germline CDR1 reads SQVTM; CDR2 reads ANQGSEA. Written as DNA, the CDR3 is TGCAGCGGAAGATATATGGGAGGGACCGGGGAGCTGTTTTTT. Translated, it gives CSGRYMGGTGELFF.

The CDR3 protein is CASSLITDTQYF. DNA of the CDR3: TGCGCCAGCAGCTTGATCACAGATACGCAGTATTTT. This chain uses TRBV5-1 with TRBJ2-3; D is unclear. Germline CDR1 and CDR2: SGHRS and YFSETQ. CDR3 length: 12 amino acids. Trimming removed 1 base from V and 2 bases from J, with 2 bases in between.

V and J are TRBV28 and TRBJ2-3; 8 bases agree with TRBD2. Germline trimming cut 3 bases from V and 3 bases from J; bases unmatched to any gene: 8. The CDR3 length is 16 residues. The germline gives CDR1 MDHEN, CDR2 SYDVKM. As DNA, the CDR3 is TGTGCCAGCAGTTTCCCCGGACTAGCCGGGACAGATACGCAGTATTTT. Its protein product is CASSFPGLAGTDTQYF.

The chain links TRBV7-3 to TRBJ2-3, with 8 positions matching TRBD2. Germline values: CDR1 SGHTA, CDR2 FQGTGA. Trimming took 5 bases from V and 0 from J; bases not matched to a gene: 13. CDR3 length equals 18 residues. This chain's CDR3 is CASSRGGVAGTSTDTQYF. The CDR3 DNA follows: TGTGCCAGCAGCAGGGGGGGCGTAGCGGGAACTAGCACAGATACGCAGTATTTT.

This chain uses TRBV18 with TRBJ2-7, with TRBD1 as a possible D gene (5 bases). Trimming cost V 2 bases and J 1 base, with 12 bases left between them. Looked up from germline, CDR1 is KGHSH and CDR2 is LQKENI. This CDR3 is 15 amino acids long. The CDR3 spells CASSPNGQGSYEQYF. CDR3 nucleotide sequence: TGTGCCAGCTCACCAAACGGCCAGGGATCCTACGAGCAGTACTTC.

This clone rates as medium-sized. The chain carries TRBV12-5 and TRBJ2-6, with a weak D call TRBD2 (5 bases). V lost 2 bases and J lost 2, with 10 bases in between. The CDR3 runs to 16 residues. Germline CDR1 reads LGHNT; CDR2 reads FRNRAP. CDR3 sequence reads: CASGLFLEAGANVLTF. As DNA, the CDR3 is TGTGCTAGTGGTTTGTTCCTGGAGGCTGGGGCCAACGTCCTGACTTTC.

The chain has TRBV30 and TRBJ2-7, with D perhaps being TRBD1 or TRBD2 (5 bases each). The CDR3 is 14 amino acids. Between the trimmed V and J ends, which lost 4 bases and 4 bases, there was a span of 17 bases. CDR1 and CDR2 (germline): GTSNPN, SVGIG (reference sequence). The CDR3 bases are TGTGCCTGGACCCCCTGGGGGAGAGGGTACGAGCAGTACTTC. Its protein is CAWTPWGRGYEQYF.

This chain connects TRBV5-1 to TRBJ2-2; unclear D gene. CDR1 SGHRS and CDR2 YFSETQ come from the germline V gene. The CDR3 is 14 residues long. The ends were cut back, 4 bases at V and 3 bases at J, with 10 bases in the middle. CDR3 nucleotide sequence: TGCGCCAGCAGCACGAACCGGGACACCGGGGAGCTGTTTTTT. This gives the protein CASSTNRDTGELFF.

The sample holds a few counts of this clone. The J gene is TRBJ2-1, the V gene TRBV4-1; D could derive from TRBD1 or TRBD2 (5 bases each). V was trimmed by 4 bases and J by 9 bases, leaving 13 bases between them. Per germline, CDR1 MGHRA and CDR2 YSYEKL. CDR3 length: 13 amino acids. The CDR3 DNA is TGCGCCAGCAGCCTACCGGGACGTTTTGAGCAGTTCTTC. Amino acid sequence: CASSLPGRFEQFF.